The clone carrying this T cell receptor beta chain has just one count. Its antigen is not known. The authors' processing: ImmunoSEQ yielded junction-only sequences lacking quality scores, so filtering differed. Only in-frame clones appear in the TCRdb table, and some are missing; sequencing was by immunoSEQ multiplex PCR. V and J calls plus clone size are reproduced from that table; the DNA served to infer D and trimming. Here the sample spans about 2.3 million clones, roughly 93% being singletons. Germline CDR1 reads LNHDA; CDR2 reads SQIVND (reference sequence). The CDR3 sequence is 13 residues long. V was clipped by 3 bases and J by 6 bases, with 12 bases between them. This entry is derived from a study of shared clonotypes between healthy human individuals. Broader study findings: Shared across a handful of donors were around 5% of the naive CD4 clonotypes. The study's rarefaction showed incomplete sorted-subset sequencing despite large depth.

This sequence originates from a man between 18 and 35 years old in good health. Some clones in this sample may be carry-over from other donors' samples. Source material: naive CD4+ T cells from PBMCs. Subset: CD45RA+ positively selected. The V gene is TRBV19, the J gene TRBJ2-7, with a weak D call TRBD2 (5 bases). This CDR3 reads CASSITRAGEQYF. The CDR3 DNA reads TGTGCCAGTAGTATTACGAGGGCCGGCGAGCAGTACTTC.